The rows below give T cell receptor beta chains drawn from one sample of a study of blood T cell repertoires in COVID-19. The assay was immunoSEQ multiplex PCR, and TCRdb's table has in-frame clones only and misses some. The sample has under 200,000 clones; around four fifths are singletons. The specimen sequenced was peripheral blood. The receptors derive from a woman aged 65 to 85 who had recovered from COVID-19. CDR3s include the opening cysteine and the closing phenylalanine or tryptophan. D genes are given only for firm matches. Size values are once, few and many counts, or a class for expanded clones, and some rows have none.

d_call | clone_size | j_call | v_call | cdr3_nt | cdr3_aa
- | - | TRBJ2-2 | TRBV4-2 | TGTGCCAGCAGCCAAGGCCCCCGGGAGAGGAGCGGGGAGCTGTTTTTT | CASSQGPRERSGELFF
- | - | TRBJ1-2 | TRBV6-5 | TGTGCCAGCAGTTACGGTGGGGCAGACTATGGCTACACCTTC | CASSYGGADYGYTF
TRBD2 | once | TRBJ2-3 | TRBV28 | TGTGCCAGCAGCCCTCTCGGGGTAGCGGGAGTGGGAGATACGCAGTATTTT | CASSPLGVAGVGDTQYF
- | - | TRBJ2-3 | TRBV6-1 | TGTGCCAGCAGTGACCATGGCTCCACAGATACGCAGTATTTT | CASSDHGSTDTQYF
- | - | TRBJ1-2 | TRBV28 | TGTGCCAGCAGTTTAGCGGGGGGCTATGGCTACACCTTC | CASSLAGGYGYTF
TRBD2 | - | TRBJ2-1 | TRBV5-8 | TGTGCCAGCAGCTTGTTGGGACTAGCGGTTCGTGAGCAGTTCTTC | CASSLLGLAVREQFF
TRBD2 | - | TRBJ2-1 | TRBV7-3 | TGTGCCAGCAGCTTAACGGCGGCTAGCGGGAATGAGCAGTTCTTC | CASSLTAASGNEQFF
- | - | TRBJ1-2 | TRBV28 | TGTGCCAGCAGTTCCTCCTATGGCTACACCTTC | CASSSSYGYTF
- | few | TRBJ1-5 | TRBV2 | TGTGCCAGCAGCCATGAACAGGGTCAGGATCAGCCCCAGCATTTT | CASSHEQGQDQPQHF
TRBD2 | - | TRBJ2-3 | TRBV6-2/TRBV6-3 | TGTGCCAGCAGTTGGCGGGAGGGTGCCCGTGCTAGCACAGATACGCAGTATTTT | CASSWREGARASTDTQYF
TRBD2 | - | TRBJ2-4 | TRBV4-2 | TGTGCCAGCAGCCAAGGAACTAGCGGGGCCGCCAAAAACATTCAGTACTTC | CASSQGTSGAAKNIQYF
TRBD1 | - | TRBJ2-7 | TRBV7-9 | TGTGCCAGCAGCTCCGGGACAGGGGGCCTTGAGCAGTACTTC | CASSSGTGGLEQYF
- | once | TRBJ1-2 | TRBV6-2/TRBV6-3 | TGTGCCAGCAGTTACTCGGCCTCTAACTATGGCTACACCTTC | CASSYSASNYGYTF
- | many | TRBJ1-2 | TRBV28 | TGTGCCAGCAGTTTAAGTTCGGGTTCGGGCTACACCTTC | CASSLSSGSGYTF
TRBD1 | once | TRBJ1-1 | TRBV6-5 | TGTGCCAGCCAAAACGACAGGGGGCATGCTTTCTTT | CASQNDRGHAFF
- | - | TRBJ1-4 | TRBV25-1 | TGTGCCAGCAGTGACTGGGGGAGGGGGGGGCAGGAAAAACTGTTTTTT | CASSDWGRGGQEKLFF
- | - | TRBJ2-2 | TRBV18 | TGTGCCAGCTCACCGCGGGGGAACACCGGGGAGCTGTTTTTT | CASSPRGNTGELFF
TRBD2 | - | TRBJ2-5 | TRBV18 | TGTGCCAGCTCACGGGCTAGCGGGGGCCAAGAGACCCAGTACTTC | CASSRASGGQETQYF
TRBD1 | - | TRBJ1-4 | TRBV19 | TGTGCCAGTAGTCCCCCGGGACAGGGAATCTTTGTTGGAGGAAAACTGTTTTTT | CASSPPGQGIFVGGKLFF
TRBD2 | - | TRBJ2-5 | TRBV5-1 | TGCGCCAGCAGCTTGGGAGGGACTAGCGAGGAGACCCAGTACTTC | CASSLGGTSEETQYF
- | - | TRBJ2-5 | TRBV20-1 | TGCAGTGCTAGTGGGTTCCTAGGTCAAGAGACCCAGTACTTC | CSASGFLGQETQYF
- | - | TRBJ2-1 | TRBV28 | TGTGCCAGCAGTTTTCCCAGCAGTTTTCCCCTCAGGGAGCGGAGGGACGGTGAGCAGTTCTTC | CASSFPSSFPLRERRDGEQFF
- | few | TRBJ1-5 | TRBV29-1 | TGCAGCGTTGCCGTGGGAGGGGACAATCAGCCCCAGCATTTT | CSVAVGGDNQPQHF
TRBD2 | - | TRBJ2-5 | TRBV3-1/TRBV3-2 | TGTGCCAGCAGAGCCCTAGCGGGGGGGCAAGAGACCCAGTACTTC | CASRALAGGQETQYF
- | - | TRBJ2-7 | TRBV2 | TGTGCCAGCAGTGCAAACGGGGCCTACGAGCAGTACTTC | CASSANGAYEQYF
- | once | TRBJ2-1 | TRBV3-1/TRBV3-2 | TGTGCCAGCAGCCAAAGGGGGGGGTCCTACAATGAGCAGTTCTTC | CASSQRGGSYNEQFF
TRBD2 | - | TRBJ2-1 | TRBV24-1 | TGTGCCACCAGTGATTTTAGCGGGAGGGCATACAATGAGCAGTTCTTC | CATSDFSGRAYNEQFF
TRBD1 | - | TRBJ1-2 | TRBV28 | TGTGCCAGCAGTTTACCCGACAGGGTGAGATATGGCTACACCTTC | CASSLPDRVRYGYTF
- | once | TRBJ2-7 | TRBV5-1 | TGCGCCAGCAGCCCCCCCGGGGGACAGTCCGTTGAGCAGTACTTC | CASSPPGGQSVEQYF
TRBD2 | - | TRBJ2-1 | TRBV7-3 | TGTGCCAGCAGCCCCATTTACTCAACCGGGACTAGCGGGGTTTGGTACAATGAGCAGTTCTTC | CASSPIYSTGTSGVWYNEQFF
- | - | TRBJ1-2 | TRBV27 | TGTGCCAGCAGTACCCGACAGCTTGTGACGGACTATGGCTACACCTTC | CASSTRQLVTDYGYTF
TRBD2 | - | TRBJ2-5 | TRBV3-1/TRBV3-2 | TGTGCCAGCAGCCAAGCCCCGCCGGGACTAGCGGGAACGATCCAGTACTTC | CASSQAPPGLAGTIQYF
TRBD2 | - | TRBJ2-1 | TRBV30 | TGTGCCTGGAGCCGTCTAGCGGGTTACAATGAGCAGTTCTTC | CAWSRLAGYNEQFF
TRBD1 | - | TRBJ1-2 | TRBV5-1 | TGCGCCAGCAGCTGGACCGGGACAGGGACGTACTATGGCTACACCTTC | CASSWTGTGTYYGYTF
- | - | TRBJ1-2 | TRBV30 | TGTGCCTGGAGTGTAAGGCGGAGCTATGGCTACACCTTC | CAWSVRRSYGYTF
TRBD1 | once | TRBJ1-2 | TRBV24-1 | TGTGCCACCTATGCCTCAGGGGGCGAGTCCGACGGCTACACCTTC | CATYASGGESDGYTF
- | once | TRBJ1-5 | TRBV18 | TGTGCCAGCTCCTCGCAAGGGGCTGGTAGCAATCAGCCCCAGCATTTT | CASSSQGAGSNQPQHF
- | - | TRBJ2-7 | TRBV30 | TGTGCCTTGGGGGCAGGGTCTACCATCGAGCAGTACTTC | CALGAGSTIEQYF
- | - | TRBJ1-1 | TRBV28 | TGTGCCAGCAGTTTAGCGGGGCAAAAGATGACCCAACGCGCTGAAGCTTTCTTT | CASSLAGQKMTQRAEAFF
- | - | TRBJ2-7 | TRBV19 | TGTGCCAGTAGTATGCACAGGTCGGGCTACGAGCAGTACTTC | CASSMHRSGYEQYF
- | - | TRBJ2-5 | TRBV19 | TGTGCCAGTAGTATTGTGCCAGGAGCGGCCCAAGAGACCCAGTACTTC | CASSIVPGAAQETQYF
- | - | TRBJ1-2 | TRBV6-5 | TGTGCCAGCAGTTGGGGTCAGGGTGGCGGCTACACCTTC | CASSWGQGGGYTF
TRBD2 | once | TRBJ2-2 | TRBV30 | TGTGCCTTCACCTCGGGACTAGCGGGGGGGTCCGGGGAGCTGTTTTTT | CAFTSGLAGGSGELFF
- | - | TRBJ1-1 | TRBV12-3/TRBV12-4 | TGTGCCAGCATTGGGAGAACTGAAGCTTTCTTT | CASIGRTEAFF
TRBD2 | once | TRBJ2-1 | TRBV7-3 | TGTGCCAGCAGCTTTGGGACTAGCGTCTACAATGAGCAGTTCTTC | CASSFGTSVYNEQFF